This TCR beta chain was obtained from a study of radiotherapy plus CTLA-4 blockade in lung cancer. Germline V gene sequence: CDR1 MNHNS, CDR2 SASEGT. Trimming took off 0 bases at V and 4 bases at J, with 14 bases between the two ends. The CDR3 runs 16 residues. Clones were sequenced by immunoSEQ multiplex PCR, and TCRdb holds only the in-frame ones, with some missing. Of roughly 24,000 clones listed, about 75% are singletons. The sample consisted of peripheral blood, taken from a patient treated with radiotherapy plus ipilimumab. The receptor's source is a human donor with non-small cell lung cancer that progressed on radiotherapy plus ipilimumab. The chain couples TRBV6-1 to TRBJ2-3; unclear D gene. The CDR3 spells CASSEAWLDGADTQYF. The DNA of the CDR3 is TGTGCCAGCAGTGAAGCGTGGCTCGACGGTGCAGATACGCAGTATTTT.